Listed below are T cell receptor beta chains from one sample, sequenced in a study of technical replicates of blood from a handful of donors. The repertoire was sequenced with immunoSEQ multiplex PCR; TCRdb's copy has only in-frame clones and lacks some. The data contain approximately 75,000 clones, approximately 97% of them singletons. The specimen was T cells isolated from PBMCs. Receptor source: a human donor in good health. CDR3s include the opening cysteine and the closing phenylalanine or tryptophan. The D gene is left open where the match is weak. Not every row has a clone size; where given, it reads once, few, many or a size class.

abundance,len,d_gene,v_gene,j_gene,CDR3nt,CDR3aa
-,14,TRBD2,TRBV5-3,TRBJ2-1,TGTGCCAGAAGCTGGACTAGCGGAAACAATGAGCAGTTCTTC,CARSWTSGNNEQFF
-,13,-,TRBV11-3,TRBJ1-2,TGTGCCAGCAGCTTACGTGAGGAGGACGGCTACACCTTC,CASSLREEDGYTF
-,14,TRBD2,TRBV10-2,TRBJ2-7,TGCGCCACCGCGACTAGCGGGAGGTCGGGCGAGCAGTACTTC,CATATSGRSGEQYF
-,14,TRBD1,TRBV7-9,TRBJ1-4,TGTGCCAGCAGATTCGAGGGACAGGGAGAAAAACTGTTTTTT,CASRFEGQGEKLFF
once,13,TRBD2,TRBV7-9,TRBJ2-1,TGTGCCAGCAGCCAGGGAGGGGTCCATGAGCAGTTCTTC,CASSQGGVHEQFF
-,12,-,TRBV28,TRBJ1-1,TGTGCCAGCAATAGCATGAACACTGAAGCTTTCTTT,CASNSMNTEAFF
-,13,TRBD1,TRBV12-5,TRBJ2-5,TGTGCTAGTGGTGAGACAGGGTCAGAGACCCAGTACTTC,CASGETGSETQYF
-,15,-,TRBV7-9,TRBJ2-1,TGTGCCAGCAGCCGGCCTGCGGACAGCATCAATGAGCAGTTCTTC,CASSRPADSINEQFF
-,14,-,TRBV11-3,TRBJ2-1,TGTGCCAGCAGCTCCGGGGGTTCCTACAATGAGCAGTTCTTC,CASSSGGSYNEQFF
-,13,-,TRBV5-1,TRBJ2-2,TGCGCCAGCAGCTTCATCCAGGGTGGGGAGCTGTTTTTT,CASSFIQGGELFF
-,14,TRBD1,TRBV27,TRBJ1-1,TGTGCCAATTACAACCTGACAGGGGGAACTGAAGCTTTCTTT,CANYNLTGGTEAFF
-,14,TRBD1,TRBV2,TRBJ1-2,TGTGCCAGCAGTGGTGGGACAGGAGTCTATGGCTACACCTTC,CASSGGTGVYGYTF
once,13,-,TRBV9,TRBJ1-1,TGTGCCAGCAGCCCCGGACAGAACACTGAAGCTTTCTTT,CASSPGQNTEAFF
-,15,-,TRBV6-6,TRBJ2-1,TGTGCCAGCAGTCCACTATCCCTGCCCTACAATGAGCAGTTCTTC,CASSPLSLPYNEQFF
-,14,-,TRBV30,TRBJ2-7,TGTGCCTGGAGGCTCTACGACACTTCGATGGAGCAGTACTTC,CAWRLYDTSMEQYF
-,16,TRBD1,TRBV5-1,TRBJ1-1,TGCGCCAGCAGCTGGGCAGGGACAGGGGTTGGGACTGAAGCTTTCTTT,CASSWAGTGVGTEAFF
-,17,TRBD2,TRBV5-4,TRBJ2-5,TGTGCCAGCAGCTTGGGACTAGCGGGAGGCCCTCAAGAGACCCAGTACTTC,CASSLGLAGGPQETQYF